The 20 T cell receptor beta chains below all came from one sample that was sequenced in a study of somatic mutations in cytotoxic T cells in rheumatoid arthritis. Sequencing was performed with immunoSEQ multiplex PCR; in TCRdb, only in-frame clones are kept and a portion is missing. The table includes about 30,000 clones, about 81% detected once. Sequenced: CD8+ T cells sorted from blood. These receptors all come from an adult with rheumatoid arthritis.

V usage is TRBV10-1 and J usage is TRBJ1-3; D is possibly TRBD1 (5 bases). Germline-derived CDR1 and CDR2 are WNHNN and SYGVQD (reference sequence). Trimming took 10 bases from V and 7 from J, leaving 17 bases between them. The CDR3 has 13 amino acids. In DNA form, the CDR3 reads TGCGCCATTTACAGGCTATTGGGCAACACCATATATTTT. Its protein is CAIYRLLGNTIYF.

The chain recombines TRBV6-1 with TRBJ1-1; D possibly corresponds to TRBD1 (5 bases). V shed 6 bases and J shed 8 bases, with 13 bases lying between them. Germline lookup yields CDR1 MNHNS and CDR2 SASEGT. CDR3 length equals 12 residues. The CDR3 protein is CASRPGSAEAFF. CDR3 in DNA: TGTGCCAGCAGGCCAGGGTCTGCCGAAGCTTTCTTT.

The rearrangement links TRBV19 to TRBJ2-5; 12 positions match TRBD1. CDR1 and CDR2 from the germline V gene are LNHDA and SQIVND (reference sequence). J lost 4 bases, V lost 5 bases, and 5 bases had no gene match. This CDR3 region has 15 residues. This CDR3 is CASSSGTGGRETQYF. The CDR3 DNA sequence: TGTGCCAGTAGTTCCGGGACAGGGGGCCGAGAGACCCAGTACTTC. The full variable domain, with the rest looked up from reference TRBV19 and TRBJ2-5, is DGGITQSPKYLFRKEGQNVTLSCEQNLNHDAMYWYRQDPGQGLRLIYYSQIVNDFQKGDIAEGYSVSREKKESFPLTVTSAQKNPTAFYLCASSSGTGGRETQYFGPGTRLLVL.

This chain's CDR3 is CASSRGAGIETQYF. In DNA, the CDR3 is TGTGCCAGCTCCCGGGGAGCGGGAATAGAGACCCAGTACTTC. The rearrangement joins TRBV27 to TRBJ2-5, with 7 bases identical to TRBD2. Per the germline V gene, CDR1 is MNHEY and CDR2 is SMNVEV (reference sequence). There are 14 residues in the CDR3. V dropped 8 bases and J dropped 4; count of bases not matched to a gene: 10.

The V and J genes are TRBV9 and TRBJ1-2; D not resolved. Germline-derived CDR1 and CDR2 are SGDLS and YYNGEE. This CDR3 spans 13 amino acids. Trimming pared 3 bases from V and 4 bases from J, leaving 10 bases between. CDR3 loop: CASSARLTYGYTF. The DNA of the CDR3 is TGTGCCAGCAGCGCGCGACTGACCTATGGCTACACCTTC.

The chain joins TRBV11-2 to TRBJ1-1; 10 bases align to TRBD1. J gave up 7 bases and V 5 bases, and 4 bases lay outside the gene matches. The CDR3 has 13 residues. The V gene's germline CDR1 is SGHAT and CDR2 FQNNGV. CDR3 residues: CASSHDRGREAFF. In DNA form, the CDR3 reads TGTGCCAGCAGCCACGACAGGGGGCGTGAAGCTTTCTTT.

The chain combines TRBV19 with TRBJ2-7; D is possibly TRBD2 (6 bases). The V end lost 3 bases, the J end lost 3 bases, and 24 bases lay between the germline ends. CDR3 size: 18 residues. In germline, CDR1 is LNHDA, CDR2 SQIVND (reference sequence). CDR3 protein: CASSIFAGSYARLYEQYF. For the CDR3, the DNA is TGTGCCAGTAGTATCTTTGCCGGGAGTTACGCCCGTCTCTACGAGCAGTACTTC. The whole variable domain, remainder taken from reference TRBV19 and TRBJ2-7, is DGGITQSPKYLFRKEGQNVTLSCEQNLNHDAMYWYRQDPGQGLRLIYYSQIVNDFQKGDIAEGYSVSREKKESFPLTVTSAQKNPTAFYLCASSIFAGSYARLYEQYFGPGTRLTVT.

This rearrangement joins TRBV5-6 to TRBJ2-7; D is unresolved. This CDR3 region has 11 residues. Looked up from germline, CDR1 is SGHDT and CDR2 is YYEEEE. Trimming removed 0 bases at V and 4 bases at J, with 2 bases between. As DNA, the CDR3 is TGTGCCAGCAGCTTGGGATACGAGCAGTACTTC. Protein sequence: CASSLGYEQYF.

The chain recombines TRBV29-1 with TRBJ2-7; 7 bases align to TRBD2. From germline, CDR1 is SQVTM and CDR2 ANQGSEA. The CDR3 is 11 residues long. The V segment lost 3 bases and the J segment 4 bases; nucleotides outside the gene matches: 0. The CDR3 region is CSVDGGYEQYF. CDR3 coding DNA: TGCAGCGTTGACGGGGGGTACGAGCAGTACTTC.

This clone was seen a single time. The CDR3 protein is CAIGRSFWSTDTQYF. The CDR3 nucleotides are TGTGCGATCGGACGCTCGTTTTGGAGCACAGATACGCAGTATTTT. The gene calls are TRBV30 and TRBJ2-3; unclear D gene. Germline V CDR1 and CDR2: GTSNPN, SVGIG (reference sequence). The length of the CDR3 is 15 residues.

This clone occurred once. This specimen includes other DNA sequences encoding the same CDR3. This chain connects TRBV27 to TRBJ2-2, with unresolved D. Germline V CDR1 and CDR2: MNHEY, SMNVEV (reference sequence). This CDR3 is 14 amino acids long. The V gene lost 0 bases and the J gene lost 1 base, with 3 bases spanning the gap. The CDR3 sequence: CASSLSGNTGELFF. In DNA form, the CDR3 reads TGTGCCAGCAGTTTATCGGGGAACACCGGGGAGCTGTTTTTT.

The chain recombines TRBV19 with TRBJ2-5; 8 nucleotides match TRBD2. The junction had 5 bases not matched to a gene; V was cut back by 3 bases and J by 5 bases. Germline lookup yields CDR1 LNHDA and CDR2 SQIVND (reference sequence). The CDR3 covers 14 residues. CDR3 DNA: TGTGCCAGTAGTATCGGGGGGGGTCCGGAGACCCAGTACTTC. Its protein product is CASSIGGGPETQYF.

A few counts support this clone. This sequence joins TRBV12-5 and TRBJ1-2; D call uncertain. The CDR3 extends over 12 amino acids. Trimming took 5 bases from V and 7 from J, leaving 11 bases between them. Germline V gene lookup returns CDR1 LGHNT and CDR2 FRNRAP. Here the CDR3 DNA reads TGTGCTAGTGGTACCCCGGGGAGTGGCTACACCTTC. This codes for CASGTPGSGYTF.

This clone came up once. The V call is TRBV9, the J call TRBJ1-4, with D possibly TRBD1 on 5 matching bases. Germline assignment: CDR1 SGDLS and CDR2 YYNGEE. Trimming stripped 0 bases from V and 3 bases from J, with 9 bases between. This CDR3 is 15 amino acids long. The CDR3 is CASSVGRGANEKLFF. CDR3 sequence (DNA): TGTGCCAGCAGCGTAGGGAGGGGAGCTAATGAAAAACTGTTTTTT.

The count of this clone is one. The rearrangement uses TRBV11-2 and TRBJ2-5, with D possibly TRBD2 on 5 matching bases. Germline V gives CDR1 SGHAT, CDR2 FQNNGV. This CDR3 spans 14 amino acids. V was shortened by 0 bases and J by 5 bases, with 10 bases between the two germline ends. CDR3 sequence (DNA): TGTGCCAGCAGCTTAGATTGGGAGATCGAGACCCAGTACTTC. It yields the protein CASSLDWEIETQYF.

The V call is TRBV6-6, the J call TRBJ1-5; 7 positions match TRBD1. The V gene end was trimmed by 5 bases and the J gene end by 5 bases; junction bases not matched to a gene: 6. The CDR3 spans 14 residues. Germline V gene lookup returns CDR1 MNHNY and CDR2 SVGAGI (reference sequence). This CDR3 is CASSTGELYQPQHF. The DNA of the CDR3 is TGTGCCAGCAGTACAGGGGAACTTTATCAGCCCCAGCATTTT.

This clone has more than one count but fewer than ten. This sequence joins TRBV7-6 and TRBJ1-6, with D possibly being TRBD1 (5 bases). The CDR3 has 17 residues. The germline V and J ends were trimmed by 4 bases and 6 bases, with 19 bases remaining between them. In germline, CDR1 is SGHVS, CDR2 FNYEAQ. The DNA for the CDR3 is TGTGCCAGCAGCTCTGGCCCGGGGGGATCTGGTAATTCACCCCTCCACTTT. Translating it yields CASSSGPGGSGNSPLHF. Based on the CDR3 plus reference TRBV7-6 and TRBJ1-6, the full variable domain is GAGVSQSPRYKVTKRGQDVALRCDPISGHVSLYWYRQALGQGPEFLTYFNYEAQQDKSGLPNDRFSAERPEGSISTLTIQRTEQRDSAMYRCASSSGPGGSGNSPLHFGNGTRLTVT.

This chain uses TRBV15 with TRBJ1-4; no clear D. This CDR3 spans 15 amino acids. V lost 5 bases, J lost 4 bases, and 14 bases lay in between. Germline V lookup: CDR1 LNHNV, CDR2 YYDKDF (reference sequence). For the CDR3, the DNA is TGTGCCACCAGCGGCCGGGATCGGGATAATGAAAAACTGTTTTTT. Protein: CATSGRDRDNEKLFF.

This clone appeared a single time. The chain carries TRBV5-6 and TRBJ2-1; TRBD2 matches at 8 bases. CDR3 size: 16 residues. The V gene end was trimmed by 3 bases and the J gene end by 0 bases; junction bases not matched to a gene: 5. Germline V CDR1 and CDR2: SGHDT, YYEEEE. The CDR3 loop is CASSWAGGGSYNEQFF. CDR3 sequence (DNA): TGTGCCAGCAGCTGGGCCGGGGGGGGCTCCTACAATGAGCAGTTCTTC.

The CDR3: CASSRAIPSGENKDTQYF. Here the CDR3 DNA reads TGCGCCAGCAGCCGCGCCATTCCTAGCGGGGAGAACAAAGATACGCAGTATTTT. The chain combines TRBV5-1 with TRBJ2-3, with 9 bases identical to TRBD2. Germline values: CDR1 SGHRS, CDR2 YFSETQ. The junction had 17 bases not matched to a gene; V was cut back by 4 bases and J by 5 bases. CDR3 length: 18 residues.